These 9 T cell receptor beta chains were all obtained from the same sample, sequenced in a study of human T cells and chemical hapten exposure. TCRdb re-derived calls from the RACE reads in MiXCR, one entry per CDR3 protein. The repertoire holds a few hundred thousand distinct CDR3 sequences, with about 6% as singletons. Documented time point: patch test 2, 6 weeks after DPC sensitization. The treatment here: therapeutic diphenylcyclopropenone sensitization with weekly scalp DPC. Sequenced here: whole blood, sampled in connection with sensitization to the hapten diphenylcyclopropenone (DPC). The source of these receptors is a woman aged 18-35 years with alopecia areata. Some clones in this sample may be carry-over from other donors' samples.

This clonotype appeared many times. The J gene is TRBJ2-3, the V gene TRBV20-1; 11 positions match TRBD2. The CDR3 spans 15 residues. Trimming cost V 5 bases and J 2 bases; bases outside gene matches: 6. Per germline, CDR1 DFQATT and CDR2 SNEGSKA (reference sequence). The CDR3 spells CSASGLAENTDTQYF. The CDR3 DNA reads as TGCAGTGCTTCGGGACTAGCGGAAAACACAGATACGCAGTATTTT.

V gene TRBV7-9 combines with J gene TRBJ1-3, with a possible D match to TRBD1 (6 bases). V was trimmed by 5 bases and J by 4 bases, leaving 15 bases between them. The CDR3 spans 15 residues. The V gene's germline CDR1 is SEHNR and CDR2 FQNEAQ (reference sequence). CDR3: CASSLREGTGNTIYF. The CDR3 DNA is TGTGCCAGCAGCCTACGTGAAGGGACAGGAAACACCATATATTTT.

Ten or more counts support this clonotype. The V call is TRBV5-1, the J call TRBJ1-2, with D possibly TRBD1 on 5 matching bases. The ends were cut back, 0 bases at V and 0 bases at J, with 12 bases in the middle. This CDR3 is built from 16 residues. CDR1 and CDR2 from the germline V gene are SGHRS and YFSETQ. CDR3 protein: CASSLDGATPNYGYTF. CDR3 sequence (DNA): TGCGCCAGCAGCTTGGACGGGGCTACCCCTAACTATGGCTACACCTTC. Filled out from reference TRBV5-1 and TRBJ1-2, the complete variable domain reads KAGVTQTPRYLIKTRGQQVTLSCSPISGHRSVSWYQQTPGQGLQFLFEYFSETQRNKGNFPGRFSGRQFSNSRSEMNVSTLELGDSALYLCASSLDGATPNYGYTFGSGTRLTVV.

This clonotype came up a few times. The chain is built from TRBV29-1 and TRBJ2-1, with 7 bases matching TRBD1. J lost 5 bases, V lost 8 bases, and 15 bases had no gene match. The CDR3 extends over 15 amino acids. Germline values: CDR1 SQVTM, CDR2 ANQGSEA. The chain's CDR3 is CSTKYRGQSNNEQFF. CDR3 in DNA: TGCAGCACCAAATACCGGGGACAGAGCAACAATGAGCAGTTCTTC.

This clonotype has at least ten counts. The chain recombines TRBV7-3 with TRBJ1-2; unclear D gene. CDR3 length: 11 residues. The V and J ends lost 5 bases and 9 bases respectively, with 10 bases between them. Germline assignment: CDR1 SGHTA and CDR2 FQGTGA. The CDR3 sequence is CASSPTLRYTF. CDR3 in DNA: TGTGCCAGCAGCCCTACGCTCCGCTACACCTTC.

The V and J genes are TRBV20-1 and TRBJ1-6; possibly TRBD1 for D (5 bases). V gave up 2 bases and J gave up 5 bases, with 13 bases separating them. CDR1 is DFQATT and CDR2 is SNEGSKA in the germline V gene (reference sequence). The CDR3 runs 15 residues. The CDR3 DNA reads as TGCAGTGCTAGACCTGGGACCGATGATAATTCACCCCTCCACTTT. Translated, it gives CSARPGTDDNSPLHF.

The chain employs TRBV7-9 and TRBJ1-3; D is perhaps TRBD1 (6 bases). This CDR3 contains 14 residues. Trimming took 1 base from V and 6 from J, leaving 10 bases between them. CDR1 and CDR2 (germline): SEHNR, FQNEAQ (reference sequence). The CDR3 DNA reads as TGTGCCAGCAGCTTAGAGCCAGGGGAAAACACCATATATTTT. Translation: CASSLEPGENTIYF.

This clonotype was found many times. As DNA, the CDR3 is TGTGCCAGCAGCTTGGAAGGACAGGGGAATTCACCCCTCCACTTT. Translating gives CASSLEGQGNSPLHF. This chain connects TRBV5-5 to TRBJ1-6; TRBD1 matches at 9 bases. Germline lookup yields CDR1 SGHKS and CDR2 YYEKEE (reference sequence). CDR3 length: 15 residues. V lost 0 bases and J lost 7; bases outside the gene matches: 2.

The chain employs TRBV25-1 and TRBJ1-6; the match to TRBD1 covers 7 bases. CDR1 is MGHDK, CDR2 SYGVNS, per germline. V shed 3 bases and J 11 bases; nucleotides not matched to a gene: 10. This CDR3 contains 15 residues. The CDR3 spells CASSDLDRFDPPLHF. The CDR3 nucleotides read TGTGCCAGCAGTGACTTGGACAGGTTCGATCCACCCCTCCACTTT.